This T cell receptor (beta chain) was recorded in a study of blood T cell repertoires in COVID-19. Overall study: Samples of COVID-19 (acute and convalescent) were obtained from the United States, Italy and Spain. PBMCs, B-cell-depleted T cells, or T cells provided the cDNA or gDNA that made up the material.

Under the authors' procedure: The assay estimated nucleated cells by amplifying reference gene primers. This table comes from immunoSEQ multiplex PCR, and its TCRdb copy is limited to in-frame clones, with some not included. That table supplies the V and J calls and clone size; D and trimming were determined from the DNA. The table shows approximately 230,000 clones, with 70% to 90% occurring only once. This TCR was sampled from a man younger than 35 with active or convalescent COVID-19. The sequenced material came from peripheral blood.

The CDR3 spells CASKGLGVQETQYF. The CDR3 nucleotides are TGCGCCAGCAAAGGTTTAGGGGTCCAAGAGACCCAGTACTTC. J is TRBJ2-5 and V is TRBV5-1, with D perhaps TRBD1 (5 bases). The V gene lost 6 bases and the J gene lost 1 base, with 13 bases spanning the gap. Germline CDR1 and CDR2: SGHRS and YFSETQ. The CDR3 consists of 14 residues.